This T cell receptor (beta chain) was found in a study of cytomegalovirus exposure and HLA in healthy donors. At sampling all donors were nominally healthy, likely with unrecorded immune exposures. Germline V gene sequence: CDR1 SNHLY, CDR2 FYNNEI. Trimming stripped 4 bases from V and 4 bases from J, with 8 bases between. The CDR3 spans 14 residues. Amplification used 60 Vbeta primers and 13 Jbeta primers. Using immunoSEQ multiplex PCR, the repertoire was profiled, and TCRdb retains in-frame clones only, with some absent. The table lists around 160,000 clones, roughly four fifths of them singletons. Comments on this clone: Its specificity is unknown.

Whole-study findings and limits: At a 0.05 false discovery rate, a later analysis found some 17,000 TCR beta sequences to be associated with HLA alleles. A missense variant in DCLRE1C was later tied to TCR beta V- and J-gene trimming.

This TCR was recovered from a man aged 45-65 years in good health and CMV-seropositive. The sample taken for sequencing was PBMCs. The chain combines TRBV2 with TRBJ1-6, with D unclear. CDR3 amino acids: CASSGPGYNSPLHF. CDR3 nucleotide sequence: TGTGCCAGCAGTGGTCCAGGATATAATTCACCCCTCCACTTT.